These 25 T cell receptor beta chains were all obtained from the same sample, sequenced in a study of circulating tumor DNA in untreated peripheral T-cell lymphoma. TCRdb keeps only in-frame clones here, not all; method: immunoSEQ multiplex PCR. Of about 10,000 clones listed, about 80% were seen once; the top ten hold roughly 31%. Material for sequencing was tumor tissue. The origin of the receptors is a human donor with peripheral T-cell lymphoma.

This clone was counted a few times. The CDR3 coding sequence is TGTGCCAGTAGTATTTGGCTTAATCAGCCCCAGCATTTT. Amino acids: CASSIWLNQPQHF. V usage is TRBV19 and J usage is TRBJ1-5; D not certain. Trimming left V 3 bases short and J 4 bases short, with 7 bases between. CDR3 length: 13 amino acids. Germline CDR1 reads LNHDA; CDR2 reads SQIVND (reference sequence).

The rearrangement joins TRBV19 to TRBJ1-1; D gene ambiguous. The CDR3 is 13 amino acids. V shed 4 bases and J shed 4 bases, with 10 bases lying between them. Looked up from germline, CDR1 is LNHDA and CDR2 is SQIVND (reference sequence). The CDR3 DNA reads TGTGCCAGTAGTACCCAAGAGGGCACTGAAGCTTTCTTT. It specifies CASSTQEGTEAFF.

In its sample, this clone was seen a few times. The CDR3 sequence: CATSRDNDRLKGYTF. The CDR3 coding sequence is TGTGCCACCAGCAGAGATAACGACCGCTTGAAAGGCTACACCTTC. The chain carries TRBV15 and TRBJ1-2; no clear D gene. CDR1 and CDR2 (germline): LNHNV, YYDKDF (reference sequence). The CDR3 has 15 amino acids. V was cut by 0 bases and J by 8 bases, with 16 bases left in between.

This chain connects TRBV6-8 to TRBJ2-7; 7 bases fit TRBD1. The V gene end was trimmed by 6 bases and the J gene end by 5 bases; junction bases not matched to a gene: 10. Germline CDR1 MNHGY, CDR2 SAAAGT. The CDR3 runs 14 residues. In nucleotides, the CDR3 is TGTGCCAGCAGCGACAGGGATGTAAGGGACGAGCAGTACTTC. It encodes CASSDRDVRDEQYF.

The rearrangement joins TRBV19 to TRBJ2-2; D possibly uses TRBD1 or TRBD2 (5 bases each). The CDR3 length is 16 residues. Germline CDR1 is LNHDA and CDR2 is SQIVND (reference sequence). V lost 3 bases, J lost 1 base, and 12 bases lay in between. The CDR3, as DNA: TGTGCCAGTAGTATTGGGGACCGATGGAACACCGGGGAGCTGTTTTTT. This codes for CASSIGDRWNTGELFF.

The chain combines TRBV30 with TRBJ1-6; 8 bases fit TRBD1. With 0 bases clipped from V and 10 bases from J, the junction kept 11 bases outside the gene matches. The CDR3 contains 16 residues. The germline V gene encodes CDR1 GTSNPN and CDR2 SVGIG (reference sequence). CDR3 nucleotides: TGTGCCTGGAGTGTGTCGGGACAGGAAAACCGATCACCCCTCCACTTT. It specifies CAWSVSGQENRSPLHF.

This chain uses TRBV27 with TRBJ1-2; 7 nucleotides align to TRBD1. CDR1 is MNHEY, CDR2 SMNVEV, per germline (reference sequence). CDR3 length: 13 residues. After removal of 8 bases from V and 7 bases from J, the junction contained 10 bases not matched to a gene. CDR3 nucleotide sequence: TGTGCCAGCCGGACAGGCCCATCTTTTGGCTACACCTTC. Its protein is CASRTGPSFGYTF.

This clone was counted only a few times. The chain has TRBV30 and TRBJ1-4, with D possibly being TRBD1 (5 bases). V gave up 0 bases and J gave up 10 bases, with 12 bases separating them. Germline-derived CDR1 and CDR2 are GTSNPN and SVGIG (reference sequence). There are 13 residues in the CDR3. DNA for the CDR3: TGTGCCTGGAGTGTAGACCTGGGGGGAAAACTGTTTTTT. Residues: CAWSVDLGGKLFF.

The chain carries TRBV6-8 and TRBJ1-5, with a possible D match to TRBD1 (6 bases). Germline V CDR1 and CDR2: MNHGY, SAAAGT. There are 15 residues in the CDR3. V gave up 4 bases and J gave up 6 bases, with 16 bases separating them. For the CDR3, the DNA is TGTGCCAGCAGTTTACAGGGAGGGCTATCTCAGCCCCAGCATTTT. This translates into CASSLQGGLSQPQHF.

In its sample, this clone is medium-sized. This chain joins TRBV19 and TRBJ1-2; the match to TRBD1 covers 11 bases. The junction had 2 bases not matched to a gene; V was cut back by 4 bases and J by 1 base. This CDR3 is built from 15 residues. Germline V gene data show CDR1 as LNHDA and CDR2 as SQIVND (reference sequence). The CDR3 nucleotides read TGTGCCAGTAGTAGGACAGGGGGCCTTAACTATGGCTACACCTTC. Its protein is CASSRTGGLNYGYTF. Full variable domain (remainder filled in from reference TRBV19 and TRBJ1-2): DGGITQSPKYLFRKEGQNVTLSCEQNLNHDAMYWYRQDPGQGLRLIYYSQIVNDFQKGDIAEGYSVSREKKESFPLTVTSAQKNPTAFYLCASSRTGGLNYGYTFGSGTRLTVV.

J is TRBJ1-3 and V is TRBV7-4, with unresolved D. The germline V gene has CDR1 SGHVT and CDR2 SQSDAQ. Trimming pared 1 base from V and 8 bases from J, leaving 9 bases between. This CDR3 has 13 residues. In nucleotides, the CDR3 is TGTGCCAGCAGCTTAGGGGCGAGGGACACCATATATTTT. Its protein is CASSLGARDTIYF.

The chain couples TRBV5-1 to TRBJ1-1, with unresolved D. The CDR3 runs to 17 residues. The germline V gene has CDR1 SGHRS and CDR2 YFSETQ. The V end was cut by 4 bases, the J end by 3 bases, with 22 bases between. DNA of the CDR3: TGCGCCAGCAGCCCACTACCTCGACCCTTAAGGGACACTGAAGCTTTCTTT. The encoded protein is CASSPLPRPLRDTEAFF.

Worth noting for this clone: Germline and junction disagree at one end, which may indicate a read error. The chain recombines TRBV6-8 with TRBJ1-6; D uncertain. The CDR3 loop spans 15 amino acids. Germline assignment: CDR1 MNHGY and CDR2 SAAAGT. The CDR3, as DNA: TGTGCCAGCAGCTACTACGGGGATTATAATTCACCCCTCCACTTT. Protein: CASSYYGDYNSPLHF.

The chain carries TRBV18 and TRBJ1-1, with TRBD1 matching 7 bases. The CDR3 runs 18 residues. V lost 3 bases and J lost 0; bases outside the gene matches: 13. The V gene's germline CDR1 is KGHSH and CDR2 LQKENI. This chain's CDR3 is CASSPGGAGGRVNTEAFF. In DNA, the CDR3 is TGTGCCAGCTCACCCGGGGGAGCAGGGGGAAGGGTGAACACTGAAGCTTTCTTT.

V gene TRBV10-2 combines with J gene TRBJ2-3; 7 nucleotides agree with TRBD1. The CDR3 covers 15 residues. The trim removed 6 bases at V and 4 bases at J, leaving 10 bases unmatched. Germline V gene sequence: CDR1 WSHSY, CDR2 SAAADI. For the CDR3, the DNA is TGCGCCAGCAGGGTGCCAAGGGGGCAAGCAGATACGCAGTATTTT. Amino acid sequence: CASRVPRGQADTQYF.

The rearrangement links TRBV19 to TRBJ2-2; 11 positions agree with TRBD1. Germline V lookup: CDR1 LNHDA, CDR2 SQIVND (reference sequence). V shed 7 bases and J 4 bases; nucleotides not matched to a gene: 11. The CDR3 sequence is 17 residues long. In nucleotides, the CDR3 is TGTGCCAGTATGGAGGAAGGACAGGGGGCGCGCACCGGGGAGCTGTTTTTT. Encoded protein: CASMEEGQGARTGELFF.

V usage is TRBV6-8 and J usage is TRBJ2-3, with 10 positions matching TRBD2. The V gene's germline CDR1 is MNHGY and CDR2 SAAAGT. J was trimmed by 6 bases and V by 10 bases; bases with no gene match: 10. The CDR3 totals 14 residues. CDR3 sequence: CAIRPSGGTDTQYF. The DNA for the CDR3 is TGTGCCATCAGACCTAGCGGGGGAACGGATACGCAGTATTTT.

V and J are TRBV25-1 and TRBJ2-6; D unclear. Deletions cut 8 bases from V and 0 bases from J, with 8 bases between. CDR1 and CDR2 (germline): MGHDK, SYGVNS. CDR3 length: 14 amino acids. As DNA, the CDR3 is TGTGCCAGCCACCAGTCCTCTGGGGCCAACGTCCTGACTTTC. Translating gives CASHQSSGANVLTF.

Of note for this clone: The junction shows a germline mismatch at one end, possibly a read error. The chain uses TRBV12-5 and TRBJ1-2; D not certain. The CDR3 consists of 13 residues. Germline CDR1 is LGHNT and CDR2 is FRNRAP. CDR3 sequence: CASALGGHYGYTF. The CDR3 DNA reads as TGTGCTAGTGCCCTTGGCGGGCACTATGGCTACACCTTT.

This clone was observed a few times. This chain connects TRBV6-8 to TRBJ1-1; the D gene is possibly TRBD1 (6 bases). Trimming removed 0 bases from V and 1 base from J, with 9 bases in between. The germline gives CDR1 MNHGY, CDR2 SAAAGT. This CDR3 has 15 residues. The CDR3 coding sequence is TGTGCCAGCAGTTACTCCCGAGGGGGGAACACTGAAGCTTTCTTT. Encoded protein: CASSYSRGGNTEAFF.

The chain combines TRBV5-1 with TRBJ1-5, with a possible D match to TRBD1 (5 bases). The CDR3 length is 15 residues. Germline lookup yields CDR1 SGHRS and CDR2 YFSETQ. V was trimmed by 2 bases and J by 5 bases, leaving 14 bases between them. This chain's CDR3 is CASSLTGDWYQPQHF. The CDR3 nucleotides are TGCGCCAGCAGCTTAACAGGTGATTGGTATCAGCCCCAGCATTTT.

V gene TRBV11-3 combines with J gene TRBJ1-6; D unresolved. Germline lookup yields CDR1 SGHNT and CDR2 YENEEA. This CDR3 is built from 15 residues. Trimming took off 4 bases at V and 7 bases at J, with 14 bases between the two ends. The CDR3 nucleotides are TGTGCCAGCAGCTCAAAAGTTGGCAGAAATTCACCCCTCCACTTT. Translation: CASSSKVGRNSPLHF.

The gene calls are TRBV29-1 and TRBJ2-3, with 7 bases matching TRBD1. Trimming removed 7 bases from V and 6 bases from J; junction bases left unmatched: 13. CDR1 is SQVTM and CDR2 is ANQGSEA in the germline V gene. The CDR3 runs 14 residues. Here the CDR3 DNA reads TGCAGCGACCCCGAGGGCAGGACAGGCGATACGCAGTATTTT. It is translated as CSDPEGRTGDTQYF.

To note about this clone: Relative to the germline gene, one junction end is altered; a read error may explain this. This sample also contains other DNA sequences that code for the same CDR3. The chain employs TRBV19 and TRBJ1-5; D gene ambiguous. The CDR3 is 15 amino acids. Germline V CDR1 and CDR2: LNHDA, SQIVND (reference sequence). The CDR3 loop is CASRLVGPLNQPQHF. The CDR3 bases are TGTGCCAGTAGGCTCGTTGGGCCCCTCAATCAGCCTCAGCATTTT.

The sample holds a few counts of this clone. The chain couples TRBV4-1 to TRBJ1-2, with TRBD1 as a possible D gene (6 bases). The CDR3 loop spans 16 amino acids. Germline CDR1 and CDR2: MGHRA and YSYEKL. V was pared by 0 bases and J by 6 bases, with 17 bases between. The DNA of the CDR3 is TGCGCCAGCAGCCAAGATGAGAGGTTTAACAGGGATGGCTACACCTTC. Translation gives CASSQDERFNRDGYTF.